The clone carrying this T cell receptor (beta chain) showed up many times. Its matching antigen is unknown. In TCRdb, the PCR reads were re-called with MiXCR into one record per CDR3 protein. Among just under 650,000 distinct CDR3 sequences listed, less than 20% were seen once. The CDR3 is 14 residues long. The V end was cut by 4 bases, the J end by 6 bases, with 12 bases between. Germline V gives CDR1 MGHRA, CDR2 YSYEKL. This record comes from a study of molecular identifiers for immune sequencing clone quantification. Study results and limitations: Among 920,000 or so naive cells, as was reported, spiked Jurkat TCR RNA from one cell was detectable.

V gene TRBV4-1 combines with J gene TRBJ1-4; D possibly corresponds to TRBD1 (5 bases). The sample consisted of naive CD8+ T cells from blood, with Jurkat cell RNA spiked in. Specified subset: FACS-sorted CD8+CD4-CCR7+CD45RA+ naive T cells. This clonotype was obtained from a human donor in good health. Some libraries in this study had Jurkat cell RNA spiked in. The DNA of the CDR3 is TGCGCCAGCAGCCGGGGGACGGGCGATGAAAAACTGTTTTTT. Translated: CASSRGTGDEKLFF.